A single sample is the source of the 7 T cell receptor beta chains below, sequenced in a study of technical replicates of blood from a handful of donors (dated by TCRdb to between 2016 and 2019). The library was made by the immunoSEQ multiplex PCR assay. In its TCRdb copy, this immuneACCESS table keeps in-frame sequences only and misses some clones. Where compared with another copy, unresolved V genes explain less than half of these, and the others have no known cause. This sample lists roughly 40,000 clones; approximately 96% were detected once. Around 0.4% of the sample comes from the top ten. The sample comprised T cells isolated from PBMCs. The receptors originated from a human donor in good health.

This clone came up once. The gene calls are TRBV5-1 and TRBJ2-7; tentative D call: TRBD2 (6 bases). V was trimmed by 0 bases and J by 6 bases, leaving 10 bases between them. The CDR3 length is 13 residues. Germline V gene data show CDR1 as SGHRS and CDR2 as YFSETQ. Written as DNA, the CDR3 is TGCGCCAGCAGCTTGGTTCGGGGGTCCGAGCAGTACTTC. Translation: CASSLVRGSEQYF.

V gene TRBV25-1 combines with J gene TRBJ2-7, with 9 bases identical to TRBD1. V was pared by 3 bases and J by 1 base, with 10 bases of the junction left unmatched. In germline, CDR1 is MGHDK, CDR2 SYGVNS. CDR3 size: 17 residues. CDR3 region: CASSDPTGQGPSYEQYF. CDR3 bases: TGTGCCAGCAGTGACCCCACGGGACAGGGACCTTCCTACGAGCAGTACTTC.

The chain employs TRBV11-1 and TRBJ2-1, with 7 bases fitting TRBD1. The CDR3 covers 15 residues. CDR1 and CDR2 (germline): SGHAT, FQDESV (reference sequence). V dropped 5 bases and J dropped 4; count of bases not matched to a gene: 8. CDR3 in amino acids: CASSNSGQTYNEQFF. CDR3 in DNA: TGTGCCAGCAGCAACTCGGGACAGACTTACAATGAGCAGTTCTTC.

The V gene is TRBV11-2, the J gene TRBJ1-5, with 7 bases that match TRBD1. V gave up 5 bases and J gave up 6 bases; unmatched junction bases: 4. Germline V gene sequence: CDR1 SGHAT, CDR2 FQNNGV. CDR3 length: 13 residues. CDR3 region: CASSPTGTQPQHF. Written as DNA, the CDR3 is TGTGCCAGCAGCCCGACAGGGACTCAGCCCCAGCATTTT.

The chain combines TRBV6-1 with TRBJ2-7; TRBD1 agrees at 7 bases. The CDR3 has 15 amino acids. The junction had 9 bases not matched to a gene; V was cut back by 2 bases and J by 5 bases. CDR1 is MNHNS, CDR2 SASEGT, per germline. This CDR3 reads CASSETNRGSNEQYF. The CDR3 DNA follows: TGTGCCAGCAGTGAAACCAACAGGGGTTCCAACGAGCAGTACTTC.

The chain joins TRBV2 to TRBJ1-4; D is perhaps TRBD1 (5 bases). The germline CDR1 and CDR2 sequences are SNHLY and FYNNEI. This CDR3 comprises 11 residues. The ends were cut back, 5 bases at V and 8 bases at J, with 6 bases in the middle. CDR3 protein: CASSTGEKLFF. The CDR3 DNA reads as TGTGCCAGCAGTACAGGAGAAAAACTGTTTTTT.

V gene TRBV7-6 combines with J gene TRBJ2-7, with a possible D match to TRBD1 (6 bases). CDR1 SGHVS and CDR2 FNYEAQ come from the germline V gene. Trimming left V 3 bases short and J 4 bases short, with 10 bases between. The CDR3 is 13 residues long. The CDR3 DNA sequence: TGTGCCAGCAGCTTCAAGGGGGAGTACGAGCAGTACTTC. This codes for CASSFKGEYEQYF.